This TCR beta chain emerged from a study of vaccination and CD4 T cells after COVID-19. Study background: Control cultures were supplied with a CEFX pool, an HIV-1 Nef pool, or no peptide at all.

A word on this clonotype: What it binds is unknown.

Treatment of the sample: approximately nine-day PBMC culture with coronavirus spike peptide pools or control peptides (ViraFEST assay). An Oncomine TCR Beta short-read assay was used to sequence the DNA from cultured CD4+ T cells. TCRdb called the PCR reads again in MiXCR, with one record for every CDR3 protein. This sample has around 17,000 distinct CDR3 sequences, with approximately 55% found just once. The germline V and J ends were trimmed by 3 bases and 3 bases, with 9 bases remaining between them. This CDR3 is built from 13 residues. Per the germline V gene, CDR1 is DFQATT and CDR2 is SNEGSKA (reference sequence).

This TCR came from a human donor who had recovered from COVID-19. The sample comprised CD4+ T cells from blood, cultured in vitro. The chain uses TRBV20-1 and TRBJ1-5; the D gene is possibly TRBD1 (5 bases). The CDR3 region is CSARRQLNQPQHF. The CDR3 DNA reads TGCAGTGCTAGGAGACAGCTCAATCAGCCCCAGCATTTT.